Below, one T cell receptor (beta chain) is given with its context. The data are from a study of blood T cell repertoires in COVID-19. Recovered participants had two consecutive negative NP/OP PCR tests, healthcare professional clearance, or symptom resolution. J gave up 1 base and V 9 bases, and 4 bases lay outside the gene matches. Germline V gene sequence: CDR1 KGHDR, CDR2 SFDVKD. This CDR3 is built from 13 residues. The authors' processing: Estimation of nucleated cell counts relied on the amplification of reference gene primers. Sequencing used immunoSEQ multiplex PCR; TCRdb keeps in-frame clones, though not all of them. For V, J and clone size, that table is used; D and trimming come from the DNA. The top ten clones hold less than 9.5% of a sample with around 300,000 clones, approximately 89% of them seen once.

This clonotype was sampled from a woman in her twenties or thirties who had recovered from COVID-19. The genes are TRBV24-1 and TRBJ2-5; 7 bases are shared with TRBD1. The material sequenced was PBMCs or T cells enriched from blood (not recorded which). CDR3 DNA: TGTGCCACCCGACAGGGTGCCCAAGAGACCCAGTACTTC. Residues: CATRQGAQETQYF.